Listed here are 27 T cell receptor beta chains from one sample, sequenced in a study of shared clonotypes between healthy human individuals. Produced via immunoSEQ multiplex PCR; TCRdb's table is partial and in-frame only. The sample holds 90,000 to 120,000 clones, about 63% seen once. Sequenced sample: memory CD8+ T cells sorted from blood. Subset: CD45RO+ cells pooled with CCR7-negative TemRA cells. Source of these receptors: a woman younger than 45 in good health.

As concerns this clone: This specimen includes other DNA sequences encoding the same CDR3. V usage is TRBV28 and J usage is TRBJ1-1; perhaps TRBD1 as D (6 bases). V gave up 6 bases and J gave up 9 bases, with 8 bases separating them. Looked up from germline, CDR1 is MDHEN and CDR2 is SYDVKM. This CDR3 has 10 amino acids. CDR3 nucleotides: TGTGCCAGCAGCACAGGGAAAGCTTTCTTT. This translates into CASSTGKAFF.

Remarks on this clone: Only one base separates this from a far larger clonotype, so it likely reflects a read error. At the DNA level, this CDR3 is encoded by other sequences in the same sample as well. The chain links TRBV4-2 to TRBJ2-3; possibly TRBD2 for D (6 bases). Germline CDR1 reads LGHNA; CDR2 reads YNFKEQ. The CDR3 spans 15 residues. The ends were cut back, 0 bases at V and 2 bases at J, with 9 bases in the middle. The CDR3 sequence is CASSQDGEATDTQYF. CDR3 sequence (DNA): TGTGCCAGCAGCCAAGATGGGGAGGCCACAGATACGCAGTATTTT.

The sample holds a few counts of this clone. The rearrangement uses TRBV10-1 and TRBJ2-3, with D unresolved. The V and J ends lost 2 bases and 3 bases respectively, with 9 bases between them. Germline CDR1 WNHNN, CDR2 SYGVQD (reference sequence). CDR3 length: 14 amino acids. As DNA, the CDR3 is TGCGCCAGCAGTGAGACTCCCGAAACAGATACGCAGTATTTT. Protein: CASSETPETDTQYF.

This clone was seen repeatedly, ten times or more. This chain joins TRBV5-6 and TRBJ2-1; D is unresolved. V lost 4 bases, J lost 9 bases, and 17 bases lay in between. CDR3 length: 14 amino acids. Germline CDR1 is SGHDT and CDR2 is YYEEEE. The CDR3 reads CASSPGDFRGEQFF. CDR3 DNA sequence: TGTGCCAGCAGCCCAGGAGATTTTCGCGGTGAGCAGTTCTTC.

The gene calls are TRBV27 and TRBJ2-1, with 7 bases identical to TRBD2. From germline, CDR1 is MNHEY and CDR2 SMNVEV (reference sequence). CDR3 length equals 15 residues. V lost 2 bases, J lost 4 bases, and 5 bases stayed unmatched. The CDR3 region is CASSLAAGEYNEQFF. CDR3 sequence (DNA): TGTGCCAGCAGTTTAGCGGCGGGAGAGTACAATGAGCAGTTCTTC.

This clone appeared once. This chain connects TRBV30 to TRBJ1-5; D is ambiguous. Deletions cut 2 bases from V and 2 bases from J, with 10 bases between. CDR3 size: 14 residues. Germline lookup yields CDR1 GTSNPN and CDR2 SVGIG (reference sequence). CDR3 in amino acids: CAWSLSFGNQPQHF. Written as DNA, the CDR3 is TGTGCCTGGAGTCTGAGTTTCGGCAATCAGCCCCAGCATTTT.

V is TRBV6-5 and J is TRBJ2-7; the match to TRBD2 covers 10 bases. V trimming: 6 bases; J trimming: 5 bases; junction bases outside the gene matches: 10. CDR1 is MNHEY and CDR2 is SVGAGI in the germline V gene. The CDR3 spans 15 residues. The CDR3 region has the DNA TGTGCCAGCAGCACAAGCGGGAGGGGATCCCACGAGCAGTACTTC. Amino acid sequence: CASSTSGRGSHEQYF.

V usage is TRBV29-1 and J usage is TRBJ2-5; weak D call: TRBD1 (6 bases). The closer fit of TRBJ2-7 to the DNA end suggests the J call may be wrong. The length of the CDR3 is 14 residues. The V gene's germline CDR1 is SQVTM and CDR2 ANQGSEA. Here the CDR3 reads CSARDKGTSYEQYF. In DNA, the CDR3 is TGCAGCGCGAGGGACAAGGGTACCTCCTACGAGCAGTACTTC.

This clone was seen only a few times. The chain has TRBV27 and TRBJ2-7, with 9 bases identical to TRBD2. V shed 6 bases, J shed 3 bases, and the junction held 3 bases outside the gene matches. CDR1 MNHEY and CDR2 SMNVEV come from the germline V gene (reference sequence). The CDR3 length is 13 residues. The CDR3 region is CASSSSGNYEQYF. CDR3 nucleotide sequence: TGTGCCAGCAGCTCTAGCGGGAACTACGAGCAGTACTTC.

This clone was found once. CDR3 DNA: TGTGCCAGCAGCTTAGAGGCAGGAGGATGGCATGGCTACACCTTC. Amino acids: CASSLEAGGWHGYTF. This chain links TRBV7-8 with TRBJ1-2; no clear D gene. This CDR3 has 15 amino acids. Trimming pared 1 base from V and 6 bases from J, leaving 15 bases between. Germline-derived CDR1 and CDR2 are SGHVS and FQNEAQ. Full variable domain (missing parts from reference TRBV7-8 and TRBJ1-2): GAGVSQSPRYKVAKRGQDVALRCDPISGHVSLFWYQQALGQGPEFLTYFQNEAQLDKSGLPSDRFFAERPEGSVSTLKIQRTQQEDSAVYLCASSLEAGGWHGYTFGSGTRLTVV.

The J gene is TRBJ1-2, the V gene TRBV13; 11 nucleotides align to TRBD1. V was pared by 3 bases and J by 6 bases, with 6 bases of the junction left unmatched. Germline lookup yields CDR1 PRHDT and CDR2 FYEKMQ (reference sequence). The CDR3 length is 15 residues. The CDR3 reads CASSLNGQGADGYTF. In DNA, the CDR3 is TGTGCCAGCAGCTTGAATGGACAGGGGGCGGATGGCTACACCTTC.

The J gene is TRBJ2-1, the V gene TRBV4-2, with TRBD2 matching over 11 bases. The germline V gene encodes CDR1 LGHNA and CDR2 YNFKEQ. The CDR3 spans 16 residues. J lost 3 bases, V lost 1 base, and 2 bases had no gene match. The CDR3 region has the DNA TGTGCCAGCAGCCAAGCCCTAGCGGGAGGCTACAATGAGCAGTTCTTC. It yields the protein CASSQALAGGYNEQFF.

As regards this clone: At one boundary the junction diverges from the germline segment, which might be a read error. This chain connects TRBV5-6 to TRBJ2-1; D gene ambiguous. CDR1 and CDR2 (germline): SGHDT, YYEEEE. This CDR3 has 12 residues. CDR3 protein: CASSLSDFSEIF. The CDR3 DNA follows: TGTGCCAGCAGCTTGAGTGACTTTTCGGAGATCTTC.

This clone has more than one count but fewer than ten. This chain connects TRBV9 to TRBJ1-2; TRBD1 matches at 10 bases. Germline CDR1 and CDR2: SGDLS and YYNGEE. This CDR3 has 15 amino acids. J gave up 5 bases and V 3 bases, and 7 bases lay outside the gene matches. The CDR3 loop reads CASSGRRDRGYGYTF. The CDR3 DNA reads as TGTGCCAGCAGCGGACGGAGGGACAGGGGTTATGGCTACACCTTC.

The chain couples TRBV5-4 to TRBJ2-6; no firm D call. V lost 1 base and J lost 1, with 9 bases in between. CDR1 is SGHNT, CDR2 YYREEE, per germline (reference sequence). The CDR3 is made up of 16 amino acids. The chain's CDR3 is CASSLYRLSGANVLTF. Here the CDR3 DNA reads TGTGCCAGCAGCTTGTACCGGCTGTCTGGGGCCAACGTCCTGACTTTC. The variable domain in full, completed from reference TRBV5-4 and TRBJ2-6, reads ETGVTQSPTHLIKTRGQQVTLRCSSQSGHNTVSWYQQALGQGPQFIFQYYREEENGRGNFPPRFSGLQFPNYSSELNVNALELDDSALYLCASSLYRLSGANVLTFGAGSRLTVL.

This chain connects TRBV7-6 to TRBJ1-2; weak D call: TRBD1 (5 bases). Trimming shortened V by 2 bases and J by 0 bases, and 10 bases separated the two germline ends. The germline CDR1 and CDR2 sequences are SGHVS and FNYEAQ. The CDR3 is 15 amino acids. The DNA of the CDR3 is TGTGCCAGCAGCTTAATGCAGGGAGCTAACTATGGCTACACCTTC. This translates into CASSLMQGANYGYTF. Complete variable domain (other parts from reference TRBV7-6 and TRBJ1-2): GAGVSQSPRYKVTKRGQDVALRCDPISGHVSLYWYRQALGQGPEFLTYFNYEAQQDKSGLPNDRFSAERPEGSISTLTIQRTEQRDSAMYRCASSLMQGANYGYTFGSGTRLTVV.

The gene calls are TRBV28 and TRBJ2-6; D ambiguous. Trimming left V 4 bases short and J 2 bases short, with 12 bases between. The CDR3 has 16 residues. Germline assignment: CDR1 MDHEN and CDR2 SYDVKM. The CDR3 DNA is TGTGCCAGCAGTTCCGAAACAGTTACTGGGGCCAACGTCCTGACTTTC. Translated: CASSSETVTGANVLTF.

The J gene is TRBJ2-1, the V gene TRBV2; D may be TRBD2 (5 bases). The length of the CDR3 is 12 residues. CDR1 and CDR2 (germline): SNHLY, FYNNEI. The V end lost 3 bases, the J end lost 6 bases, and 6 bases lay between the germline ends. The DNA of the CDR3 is TGTGCCAGCAGTGACGGGGTCAATGAGCAGTTCTTC. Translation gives CASSDGVNEQFF.

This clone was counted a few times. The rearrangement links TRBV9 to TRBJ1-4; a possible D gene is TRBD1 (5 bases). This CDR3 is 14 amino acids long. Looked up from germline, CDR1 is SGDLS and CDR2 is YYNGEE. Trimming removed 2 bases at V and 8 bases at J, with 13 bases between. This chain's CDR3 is CASSVRGTDEKLFF. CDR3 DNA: TGTGCCAGCAGCGTCCGGGGGACGGACGAAAAACTGTTTTTT.

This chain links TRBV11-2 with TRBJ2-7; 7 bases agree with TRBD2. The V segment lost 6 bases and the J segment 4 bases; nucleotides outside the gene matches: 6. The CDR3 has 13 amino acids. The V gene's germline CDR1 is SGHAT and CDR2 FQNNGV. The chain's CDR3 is CASSIGLEYEQYF. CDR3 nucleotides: TGTGCCAGCAGTATAGGACTAGAGTACGAGCAGTACTTC.

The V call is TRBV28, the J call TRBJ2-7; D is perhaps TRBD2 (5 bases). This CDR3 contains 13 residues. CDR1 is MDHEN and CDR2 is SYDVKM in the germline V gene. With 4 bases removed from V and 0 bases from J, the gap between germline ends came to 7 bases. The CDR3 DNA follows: TGTGCCAGCAGTTATGACTACTCCTACGAGCAGTACTTC. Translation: CASSYDYSYEQYF. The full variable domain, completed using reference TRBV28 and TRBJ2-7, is DVKVTQSSRYLVKRTGEKVFLECVQDMDHENMFWYRQDPGLGLRLIYFSYDVKMKEKGDIPEGYSVSREKKERFSLILESASTNQTSMYLCASSYDYSYEQYFGPGTRLTVT.

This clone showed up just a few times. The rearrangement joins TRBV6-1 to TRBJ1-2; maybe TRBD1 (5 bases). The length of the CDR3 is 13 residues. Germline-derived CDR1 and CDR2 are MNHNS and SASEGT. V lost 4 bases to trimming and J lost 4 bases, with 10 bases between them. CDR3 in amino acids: CASSVDSIYGYTF. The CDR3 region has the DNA TGTGCCAGCAGTGTAGACAGCATCTATGGCTACACCTTC.

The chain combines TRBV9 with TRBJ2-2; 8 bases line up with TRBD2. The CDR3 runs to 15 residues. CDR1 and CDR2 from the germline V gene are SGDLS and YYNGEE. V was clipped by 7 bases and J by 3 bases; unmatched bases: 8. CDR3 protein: CASSGAGGDTGELFF. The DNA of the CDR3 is TGTGCCAGCTCGGGAGCCGGGGGGGACACCGGGGAGCTGTTTTTT.

The CDR3 region is CASSSTSLAGVSSYEQYF. For the CDR3, the DNA is TGTGCCAGCAGCTCAACCTCACTAGCGGGAGTCTCCTCCTACGAGCAGTACTTC. The chain combines TRBV7-3 with TRBJ2-7, with 11 bases identical to TRBD2. Germline CDR1 SGHTA, CDR2 FQGTGA. The CDR3 is made up of 18 amino acids. V gave up 4 bases and J gave up 0 bases; unmatched junction bases: 11.

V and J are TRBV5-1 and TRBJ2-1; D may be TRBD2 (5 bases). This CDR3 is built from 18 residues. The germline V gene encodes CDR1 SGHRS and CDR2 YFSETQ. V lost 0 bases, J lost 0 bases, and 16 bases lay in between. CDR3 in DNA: TGCGCCAGCAGCTTGGAGGCTCCTAGCCTCCGCTCCTACAATGAGCAGTTCTTC. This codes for CASSLEAPSLRSYNEQFF.

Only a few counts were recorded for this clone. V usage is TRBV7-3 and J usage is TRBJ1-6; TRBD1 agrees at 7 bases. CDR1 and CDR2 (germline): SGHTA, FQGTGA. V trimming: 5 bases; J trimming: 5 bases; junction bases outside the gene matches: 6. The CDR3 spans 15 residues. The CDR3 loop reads CASSDNRGDNSPLHF. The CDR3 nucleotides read TGTGCCAGCAGCGATAACAGGGGCGATAATTCACCCCTCCACTTT.

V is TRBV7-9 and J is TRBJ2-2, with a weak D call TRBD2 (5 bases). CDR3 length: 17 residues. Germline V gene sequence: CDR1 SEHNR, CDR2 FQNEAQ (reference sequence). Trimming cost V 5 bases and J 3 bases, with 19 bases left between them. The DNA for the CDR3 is TGTGCCAGCAGCCTCTCCGGAGCGGAGCGATACACCGGGGAGCTGTTTTTT. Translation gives CASSLSGAERYTGELFF.